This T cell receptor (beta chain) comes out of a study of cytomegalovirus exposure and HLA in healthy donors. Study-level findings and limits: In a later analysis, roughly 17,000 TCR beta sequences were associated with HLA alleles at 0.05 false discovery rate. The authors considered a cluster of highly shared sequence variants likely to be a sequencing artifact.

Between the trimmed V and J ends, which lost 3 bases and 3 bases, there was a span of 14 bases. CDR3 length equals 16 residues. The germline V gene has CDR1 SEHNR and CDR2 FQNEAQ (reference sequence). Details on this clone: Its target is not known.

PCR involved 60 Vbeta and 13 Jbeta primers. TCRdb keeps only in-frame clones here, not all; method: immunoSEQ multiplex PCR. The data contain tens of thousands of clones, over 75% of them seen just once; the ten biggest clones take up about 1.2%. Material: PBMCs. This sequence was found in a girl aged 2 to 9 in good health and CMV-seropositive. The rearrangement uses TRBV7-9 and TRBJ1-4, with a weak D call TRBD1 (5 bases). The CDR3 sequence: CASSLNGGFANEKLFF. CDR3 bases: TGTGCCAGCAGCTTGAACGGGGGGTTCGCTAATGAAAAACTGTTTTTT.